The rows below give T cell receptor beta chains drawn from one sample of a study of T cell responses to AZD1222 COVID-19 vaccine. Measured with immunoSEQ multiplex PCR; TCRdb has only the in-frame clones, and not every one. The repertoire consists of about 83,000 clones, with approximately 88% occurring once and the leading ten covering roughly 4.8%. This specimen consisted of peripheral blood, obtained on day 0 of MenACWY control vaccination. The origin of the receptors is an adult in good health. CDR3s include the opening cysteine and the closing phenylalanine or tryptophan. The D gene is left open where the match is weak. The size entry is marked missing in some rows and otherwise reads once, few, many or a size class.

CDR3	DNA	D	size	V	J
CASSSLLGTSYNEQFF	TGTGCCAGCAGCTCCCTCTTGGGGACCTCCTACAATGAGCAGTTCTTC	-	-	TRBV7-9	TRBJ2-1
CASSPAFNQPQHF	TGTGCCAGTAGTCCCGCCTTCAATCAGCCCCAGCATTTT	-	few	TRBV19	TRBJ1-5
CAISESDREGDGYTF	TGTGCCATCAGTGAGTCGGACAGGGAAGGGGATGGCTACACCTTC	TRBD1	-	TRBV10-3	TRBJ1-2
CASSYSAGGPDEQFF	TGTGCCAGCAGTTACTCAGCGGGAGGGCCCGATGAGCAGTTCTTC	TRBD2	-	TRBV6-5	TRBJ2-1
CAWSFGLQNEKLFF	TGTGCCTGGTCTTTCGGGCTCCAAAATGAAAAACTGTTTTTT	-	-	TRBV30	TRBJ1-4
CASSPRPIPTKQYF	TGTGCCAGCAGTCCTCGCCCTATACCCACGAAACAGTACTTC	-	-	TRBV28	TRBJ2-7
CASSPFPERYNEQFF	TGTGCCAGCAGTCCCTTCCCCGAGCGGTACAATGAGCAGTTCTTC	-	-	TRBV28	TRBJ2-1
CASRTFLTVYNSPLHF	TGTGCCAGCAGAACTTTCCTGACAGTTTATAATTCACCCCTCCACTTT	-	-	TRBV28	TRBJ1-6
CAWKGGFNSPLHF	TGTGCCTGGAAGGGGGGATTCAATTCACCCCTCCACTTT	-	-	TRBV30	TRBJ1-6
CASSPYQDYTEAFF	TGTGCCAGCAGTCCCTACCAAGATTACACTGAAGCTTTCTTT	-	few	TRBV28	TRBJ1-1
CASSRGPNTEAFF	TGTGCCAGCAGCCGGGGACCCAACACTGAAGCTTTCTTT	-	-	TRBV5-6	TRBJ1-1
CASSFGDPNYGYTF	TGTGCCAGCAGCTTCGGGGACCCTAACTATGGCTACACCTTC	-	-	TRBV7-3	TRBJ1-2
CASSEGRGYNEQFF	TGTGCCAGCAGTGAAGGGCGAGGCTACAATGAGCAGTTCTTC	-	-	TRBV2	TRBJ2-1
CASSLGLAGDEQYF	TGTGCCAGCAGCTTAGGACTAGCGGGAGACGAGCAGTACTTC	TRBD2	few	TRBV7-9	TRBJ2-7
CASSFGQRKETQYF	TGTGCCAGCAGCTTTGGCCAGAGAAAAGAGACCCAGTACTTC	-	-	TRBV5-4	TRBJ2-5
CASSRAGAYEQYF	TGTGCCAGTAGTAGGGCGGGGGCCTACGAGCAGTACTTC	TRBD2	-	TRBV19	TRBJ2-7
CASSPSSGGRSYEQYF	TGTGCCAGCAGCCCAAGCTCAGGGGGAAGGTCCTACGAGCAGTACTTC	TRBD1	-	TRBV7-2	TRBJ2-7
CASSQTGLRRYF	TGTGCCAGCAGCCAGACAGGACTACGTCGCTACTTC	-	-	TRBV6-2/TRBV6-3	TRBJ2-7
CATGTRGIRGSNEQFF	TGTGCCACAGGGACCCGGGGAATTAGGGGGTCGAATGAGCAGTTCTTC	-	-	TRBV19	TRBJ2-1
CAFSSLRTSGITDTQYF	TGTGCCTTCTCCAGCCTCAGGACTAGCGGGATCACAGATACGCAGTATTTT	TRBD2	-	TRBV30	TRBJ2-3
CASSEATASSNEQFF	TGTGCCAGCAGTGAAGCGACGGCGTCTTCCAATGAGCAGTTCTTC	-	-	TRBV6-1	TRBJ2-1
CASSFYNEQFF	TGTGCCAGCAGTTTCTACAATGAGCAGTTCTTC	-	-	TRBV12-3/TRBV12-4	TRBJ2-1
CSASFHGGTDTQYF	TGCAGTGCTAGTTTTCACGGGGGCACAGATACGCAGTATTTT	-	-	TRBV20-1	TRBJ2-3
CASSQDRQGYQPQHF	TGCGCCAGCAGCCAAGATCGACAGGGCTATCAGCCCCAGCATTTT	TRBD1	-	TRBV4-3	TRBJ1-5
CASSLIRGGAYNEQFF	TGTGCCAGCAGCTTAATCCGGGGGGGCGCCTACAATGAGCAGTTCTTC	TRBD2	-	TRBV7-2	TRBJ2-1
CASRTVATNEKLFF	TGTGCCAGTCGGACGGTTGCAACTAATGAAAAACTGTTTTTT	-	-	TRBV6-5	TRBJ1-4
CASSDDLTGAVGELFF	TGTGCCAGCAGCGACGACCTCACAGGGGCGGTCGGGGAGCTGTTTTTT	TRBD1	-	TRBV11-3	TRBJ2-2
CASSQPQGNGAEAFF	TGTGCCAGCAGCCAACCACAGGGGAATGGGGCTGAAGCTTTCTTT	TRBD1	-	TRBV5-4	TRBJ1-1
CASSFVPPGQMFF	TGTGCCAGCAGTTTCGTACCTCCGGGACAGATGTTCTTC	TRBD1	-	TRBV12-3/TRBV12-4	TRBJ2-1
CSVDRQGATEAFF	TGCAGCGTTGATCGGCAGGGGGCCACTGAAGCTTTCTTT	TRBD1	-	TRBV29-1	TRBJ1-1
CASRGLANTEAFF	TGTGCCAGTAGGGGGTTGGCGAACACTGAAGCTTTCTTT	-	-	TRBV19	TRBJ1-1
CSVGDNSPLHF	TGCAGCGTCGGGGACAATTCACCCCTCCACTTT	-	-	TRBV29-1	TRBJ1-6
CATKRGRGTDTQYF	TGTGCCACCAAGAGGGGGCGGGGCACAGATACGCAGTATTTT	TRBD1	-	TRBV2	TRBJ2-3
CASQQNSGNTIYF	TGTGCCAGCCAGCAAAACTCTGGAAACACCATATATTTT	-	once	TRBV6-5	TRBJ1-3
CASSYGRDTAPDSPLHF	TGCGCCAGCAGCTACGGAAGGGACACTGCCCCGGATTCACCCCTCCACTTT	-	-	TRBV5-1	TRBJ1-6
CASSLARANTGELFF	TGTGCCAGCAGTTTAGCCAGGGCGAACACCGGGGAGCTGTTTTTT	-	few	TRBV27	TRBJ2-2
CASSSAGEVHEQFF	TGCGCCAGCAGCAGTGCGGGAGAGGTACATGAGCAGTTCTTC	TRBD2	-	TRBV10-1	TRBJ2-1
CASSLGTGDLDTQYF	TGTGCCAGCAGTCTCGGGACAGGGGACTTGGATACGCAGTATTTT	TRBD1	-	TRBV7-2	TRBJ2-3
CASSFKSGTEQFF	TGTGCCAGCTCTTTTAAATCGGGGACAGAGCAGTTCTTC	-	once	TRBV18	TRBJ2-1
CASSLLPQGENEQYF	TGTGCCAGCAGCTTATTGCCACAGGGAGAGAACGAGCAGTACTTC	-	-	TRBV7-9	TRBJ2-7
CASTYSGEQANEQFF	TGTGCCAGCACCTACTCCGGGGAGCAGGCCAATGAGCAGTTCTTC	-	-	TRBV6-5	TRBJ2-1
CASSDGLAGHGRETQYF	TGTGCCAGCAGTGATGGACTAGCGGGACATGGGAGGGAGACCCAGTACTTC	TRBD2	-	TRBV25-1	TRBJ2-5
CAISRDRGSDTEAFF	TGTGCCATCAGTAGGGACAGGGGATCGGACACTGAAGCTTTCTTT	TRBD1	-	TRBV10-3	TRBJ1-1
CASSEGQGYQPQHF	TGCGCCAGCAGTGAGGGACAGGGGTACCAGCCCCAGCATTTT	TRBD1	-	TRBV10-2	TRBJ1-5
CAISSELAGGYNEQFF	TGTGCCATCAGTTCCGAACTAGCGGGAGGGTACAATGAGCAGTTCTTC	TRBD2	few	TRBV10-3	TRBJ2-1
CASSYGSTGEQFF	TGTGCCAGCAGCTATGGGTCTACTGGGGAGCAGTTCTTC	-	once	TRBV7-3	TRBJ2-1
CASGPGLTVTDTQYF	TGTGCTAGTGGCCCGGGCCTCACCGTCACAGATACGCAGTATTTT	-	once	TRBV12-5	TRBJ2-3
CASSDGSYEQYF	TGTGCCAGCAGCGACGGCTCCTACGAGCAGTACTTC	-	-	TRBV28	TRBJ2-7
CASSRPHWWEAGSYNEQFF	TGTGCCAGCAGTAGGCCCCATTGGTGGGAGGCGGGCTCCTACAATGAGCAGTTCTTC	-	-	TRBV28	TRBJ2-1